The 11 T cell receptor beta chains presented below share a single source sample, sequenced in a study of Tregs in tolerant kidney transplant recipients. Sequencing was performed with immunoSEQ multiplex PCR; in TCRdb, only in-frame clones are kept and a portion is missing. The sample data list about 52,000 clones. This sample comprised CD4+ T cells from blood, obtained before the transplant. Receptors were obtained from a human donor who received a combined kidney and bone marrow transplant.

As regards this clone: The read terminates 3 residues before the CDR3 end, so the remaining end is supplied by the germline J gene. The V gene is TRBV2, the J gene TRBJ2-7; D not resolved. V lost 2 bases, J lost 1 base, and 3 bases lay in between. This CDR3 contains 12 residues. The germline gives CDR1 SNHLY, CDR2 FYNNEI. The DNA read from the CDR3 is TGTGCCAGCAGTGAATCTTCCTACGAG. As protein: CASSESSYE. The entire CDR3 protein reads CASSESSYEQYF.

Worth noting for this clone: The CDR3 end falls 3 residues outside the read, so it is completed with the germline J gene. The chain combines TRBV19 with TRBJ2-7; tentative D call: TRBD1 (6 bases). Germline V gene sequence: CDR1 LNHDA, CDR2 SQIVND (reference sequence). The V end was cut by 0 bases, the J end by 5 bases, with 8 bases between. CDR3 length: 13 residues. The CDR3 protein is CASSIDRGHEQYF. CDR3 DNA, as far as it was read: TGTGCCAGTAGTATAGACAGGGGCCACGAG.

Comment on this clone: The CDR3 extends 3 residues past the end of the read, so its final part is completed from the germline J gene. The V and J genes are TRBV5-1 and TRBJ2-5; 12 bases agree with TRBD1. CDR1 is SGHRS and CDR2 is YFSETQ in the germline V gene. J was trimmed by 5 bases and V by 4 bases; bases with no gene match: 6. The length of the CDR3 is 15 residues. The CDR3 is CASSTGTGGRETQYF. Incomplete CDR3 DNA: TGCGCCAGCAGCACCGGGACAGGGGGCAGGGAGACC.

Turning to this clone: The DNA ends 3 residues before the CDR3 does, and the rest of the CDR3 is filled in from the germline J gene. This sequence joins TRBV18 and TRBJ1-1; a possible D gene is TRBD1 (6 bases). Per the germline V gene, CDR1 is KGHSH and CDR2 is LQKENI. V was trimmed by 2 bases and J by 4 bases, leaving 14 bases between them. This CDR3 comprises 15 residues. The sequenced CDR3 bases are TGTGCCAGCTCACCAGAAGGACAGCGACTCACTGAA. Translation: CASSPEGQRLTE. In full, the CDR3 reads CASSPEGQRLTEAFF.

Concerning this clone itself: The CDR3 end is not reached by the read, which stops 3 residues before it; the germline J gene fills it in. The rearrangement links TRBV5-6 to TRBJ2-1, with TRBD2 matching 10 bases. This CDR3 is built from 15 residues. The germline V gene has CDR1 SGHDT and CDR2 YYEEEE. With 4 bases clipped from V and 7 bases from J, the junction kept 8 bases outside the gene matches. The CDR3 sequence: CASSRSGRGWNEQFF. The DNA read from the CDR3 is TGTGCCAGCAGCCGAAGCGGGAGGGGTTGGAATGAG.

Comment on this clone: The read stops 3 residues short of the end of the CDR3; the missing end is completed from the germline J gene. The rearrangement uses TRBV2 and TRBJ2-2; 7 nucleotides line up with TRBD1. This CDR3 has 14 residues. Germline trimming cut 6 bases from V and 1 base from J; bases unmatched to any gene: 2. Germline V CDR1 and CDR2: SNHLY, FYNNEI. CDR3 DNA (partial): TGTGCCAGCAGGGGACAGATGAACACCGGGGAG. Amino acid sequence: CASRGQMNTGE. The entire CDR3 is CASRGQMNTGELFF.

CDR3 bases read: TGTGCCAGCAGCCGAGGGCATTTCGGAGGA. This sequence encodes CASSRGHFGG. In full, the CDR3 reads CASSRGHFGGAFF. V is TRBV7-2 and J is TRBJ1-1; D is unresolved. The read stops 3 residues short of the end of the CDR3; the missing end is completed from the germline J gene. Germline CDR1 is SGHTA and CDR2 is FQGNSA. The CDR3 runs 13 residues.

A remark on this clone: The CDR3 end falls 3 residues outside the read, so it is completed with the germline J gene. This sequence joins TRBV6-2 or TRBV6-3 and TRBJ2-1; 8 bases are a match to TRBD2. Germline trimming cut 6 bases from V and 9 bases from J; bases unmatched to any gene: 4. Germline CDR1 reads MNHEY; CDR2 reads SVGEGT. The length of the CDR3 is 12 residues. Partial CDR3 DNA: TGTGCCAGCAGGCGGGGGGTAGGTGAG. Translating gives CASRRGVGE. The CDR3 in its entirety is CASRRGVGEQFF.

As to this clone: The read finishes 3 residues shy of the CDR3 end, and the germline J gene is used to complete it. The V and J genes are TRBV7-2 and TRBJ1-5; D unclear. This CDR3 has 15 residues. V was pared by 2 bases and J by 4 bases, with 12 bases between. The germline gives CDR1 SGHTA, CDR2 FQGNSA. Incomplete CDR3 DNA: TGTGCCAGCAGCTTATTGTGGGCACCTAATCAGCCC. Translated: CASSLLWAPNQP. The complete CDR3 sequence is CASSLLWAPNQPQHF.

The CDR3 bases that were read are TGTGCCAGCAGCCGGCTAGCGTCACAAGAGACC. Its protein is CASSRLASQET. In full, the CDR3 reads CASSRLASQETQYF. The J gene is TRBJ2-5, the V gene TRBV2; D is perhaps TRBD2 (6 bases). The read ends 3 residues early relative to the CDR3; the germline J gene fills the gap. Trimming stripped 6 bases from V and 2 bases from J, with 13 bases between. The CDR3 consists of 14 residues. CDR1 is SNHLY, CDR2 FYNNEI, per germline. The whole variable domain, filled in from reference TRBV2 and TRBJ2-5, reads EPEVTQTPSHQVTQMGQEVILRCVPISNHLYFYWYRQILGQKVEFLVSFYNNEISEKSEIFDDQFSVERPDGSNFTLKIRSTKLEDSAMYFCASSRLASQETQYFGPGTRLLVL.

Concerning this clone itself: Read coverage stops 3 residues before the CDR3 terminus; the germline J gene supplies the remainder. The chain recombines TRBV20-1 with TRBJ2-3; a possible D gene is TRBD2 (6 bases). Germline CDR1 is DFQATT and CDR2 is SNEGSKA (reference sequence). Trimming removed 5 bases at V and 3 bases at J, with 18 bases between. The CDR3 runs to 15 residues. CDR3 sequence: CSASLGGGATDTQYF. The sequenced CDR3 bases are TGCAGTGCTTCATTGGGGGGAGGTGCGACAGATACG.